The rows below give T cell receptor beta chains drawn from one sample of a study of T-cell reconstitution after alpha-beta-depleted transplantation in children. TCRdb reprocessed the PCR reads with MiXCR, giving one entry per CDR3 protein. The sample gives 600,000 to 700,000 distinct CDR3 sequences, roughly 17% of which show up once; under 1.2% is in the top ten. Sample: PBMCs from the stem cell graft donor, taken from the stem cell graft. The receptor set was obtained from a human donor who donated a stem cell graft to a child with acute myeloid leukemia. CDR3s include the opening cysteine and the closing phenylalanine or tryptophan. Each record gives: D gene, clone size, V gene, J gene, CDR3 protein, CDR3 DNA. D genes are given only for firm matches. Clone sizes are given selectively: once, few, many, or a class where the clone is expanded.

D gene: TRBD1
clone size: -
V gene: TRBV5-1
J gene: TRBJ2-1
CDR3 protein: CASSNRGLGSYNEQFF
CDR3 DNA: TGCGCCAGCAGCAACAGGGGGCTAGGGTCCTACAATGAGCAGTTCTTC

D gene: -
clone size: -
V gene: TRBV20-1
J gene: TRBJ2-7
CDR3 protein: CSARGLDQTYEQYF
CDR3 DNA: TGCAGTGCTAGGGGACTGGATCAGACCTACGAGCAGTACTTC

D gene: -
clone size: many
V gene: TRBV12-3/TRBV12-4
J gene: TRBJ2-2
CDR3 protein: CATTQSGELFF
CDR3 DNA: TGTGCCACGACCCAATCCGGGGAGCTGTTTTTT

D gene: TRBD2
clone size: once
V gene: TRBV12-3/TRBV12-4
J gene: TRBJ2-1
CDR3 protein: CASNPTAGDSLNEQFF
CDR3 DNA: TGTGCCAGCAACCCTACAGCGGGGGACTCGCTCAATGAGCAGTTCTTC

D gene: -
clone size: few
V gene: TRBV12-3/TRBV12-4
J gene: TRBJ1-5
CDR3 protein: CASSLATVQPQHF
CDR3 DNA: TGTGCCAGCAGTTTAGCAACAGTTCAGCCCCAGCATTTT

D gene: TRBD2
clone size: -
V gene: TRBV2
J gene: TRBJ2-1
CDR3 protein: CASSWGGINEQFF
CDR3 DNA: TGTGCCAGCAGTTGGGGGGGGATAAATGAGCAGTTCTTC

D gene: -
clone size: -
V gene: TRBV27
J gene: TRBJ2-3
CDR3 protein: CASSLSGLSGTDTQYF
CDR3 DNA: TGTGCCAGCAGTTTATCCGGACTAAGTGGCACAGATACGCAGTATTTT

D gene: -
clone size: -
V gene: TRBV6-6
J gene: TRBJ2-3
CDR3 protein: CASSYQEDTQYF
CDR3 DNA: TGTGCCAGCAGTTACCAGGAAGATACGCAGTATTTT

D gene: -
clone size: -
V gene: TRBV24-1
J gene: TRBJ2-1
CDR3 protein: CATGTGRSSGDDEQFF
CDR3 DNA: TGTGCCACCGGGACGGGCCGCAGTAGCGGCGACGATGAGCAGTTCTTC

D gene: -
clone size: few
V gene: TRBV5-1
J gene: TRBJ1-1
CDR3 protein: CASSSMGVEAFF
CDR3 DNA: TGCGCCAGCAGCTCTATGGGGGTTGAAGCTTTCTTT

D gene: -
clone size: many
V gene: TRBV20-1
J gene: TRBJ1-2
CDR3 protein: CSAREPENYGYTF
CDR3 DNA: TGCAGTGCTAGAGAGCCTGAAAACTATGGCTACACCTTC

D gene: TRBD2
clone size: -
V gene: TRBV12-3/TRBV12-4
J gene: TRBJ2-5
CDR3 protein: CASTLEGSGGETQYF
CDR3 DNA: TGTGCCAGCACCCTAGAGGGTAGCGGGGGAGAGACCCAGTACTTC

D gene: TRBD2
clone size: -
V gene: TRBV4-2
J gene: TRBJ2-3
CDR3 protein: CASSQGPAGGSDTQYF
CDR3 DNA: TGTGCCAGCAGCCAAGGGCCAGCGGGGGGTTCAGATACGCAGTATTTT

D gene: -
clone size: many
V gene: TRBV5-6
J gene: TRBJ2-7
CDR3 protein: CASSPQGGTYEQYF
CDR3 DNA: TGTGCCAGCAGCCCACAAGGGGGGACCTACGAGCAGTACTTC

D gene: TRBD2
clone size: few
V gene: TRBV7-2
J gene: TRBJ2-5
CDR3 protein: CASSLQASGGQETQYF
CDR3 DNA: TGTGCCAGCAGCCTCCAGGCTAGCGGGGGGCAAGAGACCCAGTACTTC

D gene: TRBD1
clone size: -
V gene: TRBV6-2/TRBV6-3
J gene: TRBJ1-5
CDR3 protein: CASSYSNRGLSQPQHF
CDR3 DNA: TGTGCCAGCAGTTACTCGAACAGGGGGCTAAGTCAGCCCCAGCATTTT

D gene: TRBD1
clone size: -
V gene: TRBV7-2
J gene: TRBJ1-5
CDR3 protein: CASSLPGGIQPQHF
CDR3 DNA: TGTGCCAGCAGCTTACCAGGGGGCATTCAGCCCCAGCATTTT

D gene: TRBD1
clone size: few
V gene: TRBV13
J gene: TRBJ1-3
CDR3 protein: CASSLGQENTIYF
CDR3 DNA: TGTGCCAGCAGCTTGGGACAGGAAAACACCATATATTTT

D gene: TRBD2
clone size: -
V gene: TRBV5-1
J gene: TRBJ2-3
CDR3 protein: CASSLELAGVTDTQYF
CDR3 DNA: TGCGCCAGCAGCTTGGAACTAGCGGGGGTCACAGATACGCAGTATTTT

D gene: TRBD1
clone size: many
V gene: TRBV28
J gene: TRBJ2-1
CDR3 protein: CASSLPGGPWNEQFF
CDR3 DNA: TGTGCCAGCAGCCTTCCAGGGGGCCCTTGGAATGAGCAGTTCTTC

D gene: TRBD1
clone size: -
V gene: TRBV7-9
J gene: TRBJ2-4
CDR3 protein: CASSPAEDRGGKNIQYF
CDR3 DNA: TGTGCCAGCAGCCCCGCCGAAGACAGGGGAGGCAAAAACATTCAGTACTTC

D gene: TRBD2
clone size: many
V gene: TRBV20-1
J gene: TRBJ2-1
CDR3 protein: CSARDRTSGVYNEQFF
CDR3 DNA: TGCAGTGCTAGAGATAGGACTAGCGGGGTGTACAATGAGCAGTTCTTC

D gene: -
clone size: few
V gene: TRBV7-7
J gene: TRBJ1-1
CDR3 protein: CASSLRPQGNTEAFF
CDR3 DNA: TGTGCCAGCAGCTTACGTCCCCAGGGGAACACTGAAGCTTTCTTT

D gene: -
clone size: many
V gene: TRBV7-9
J gene: TRBJ2-3
CDR3 protein: CASSPSSSTDTQYF
CDR3 DNA: TGTGCCAGCAGTCCCTCTTCCAGCACAGATACGCAGTATTTT

D gene: -
clone size: -
V gene: TRBV5-1
J gene: TRBJ2-3
CDR3 protein: CASSLGGLPPDTQYF
CDR3 DNA: TGCGCCAGCAGCTTGGGGGGCCTCCCCCCGGATACGCAGTATTTT

D gene: -
clone size: many
V gene: TRBV15
J gene: TRBJ1-1
CDR3 protein: CATSNHRTEAFF
CDR3 DNA: TGTGCCACCAGCAATCATCGGACTGAAGCTTTCTTT

D gene: -
clone size: -
V gene: TRBV6-5
J gene: TRBJ2-3
CDR3 protein: CASSYSIWGRTDTQYF
CDR3 DNA: TGTGCCAGCAGTTACTCTATCTGGGGCAGGACAGATACGCAGTATTTT

D gene: TRBD1
clone size: -
V gene: TRBV12-3/TRBV12-4
J gene: TRBJ2-5
CDR3 protein: CASSHGTGPTNDQETQYF
CDR3 DNA: TGTGCCAGCAGTCACGGGACAGGGCCAACTAACGACCAAGAGACCCAGTACTTC

D gene: -
clone size: -
V gene: TRBV5-1
J gene: TRBJ2-6
CDR3 protein: CASSLEGVTGANVLTF
CDR3 DNA: TGCGCCAGCAGCTTGGAGGGGGTAACGGGGGCCAACGTCCTGACTTTC

D gene: TRBD2
clone size: -
V gene: TRBV29-1
J gene: TRBJ2-1
CDR3 protein: CSVVGEVGLAASFSYNEQFF
CDR3 DNA: TGCAGCGTTGTCGGGGAGGTTGGACTAGCGGCATCCTTTTCCTACAATGAGCAGTTCTTC

D gene: -
clone size: few
V gene: TRBV7-2
J gene: TRBJ1-5
CDR3 protein: CASSLAGSYINQPQHF
CDR3 DNA: TGTGCCAGCAGCTTAGCCGGCTCCTATATCAATCAGCCCCAGCATTTT